Below, 8 T cell receptor beta chains from the same sample are listed, as sequenced in a study of shared clonotypes between healthy human individuals. The data were produced by immunoSEQ multiplex PCR, yet TCRdb's version contains in-frame clones alone and is incomplete. Of over a million clones detected, roughly 74% appear once; the ten largest clones hold 0.61%. Sequenced material: memory CD4+ T cells from PBMCs. As to subset: CD45RA-negative fraction. All receptors come from a man in his late teens or twenties in good health. Some clones in this sample may be carry-over from other donors' samples.

V gene TRBV7-9 combines with J gene TRBJ2-7; 11 bases map to TRBD1. CDR1 is SEHNR and CDR2 is FQNEAQ in the germline V gene (reference sequence). The CDR3 is 17 amino acids. Germline trimming cut 0 bases from V and 1 base from J; bases unmatched to any gene: 5. The DNA for the CDR3 is TGTGCCAGCAGCTTAGCGGTTGGGACAGGGGGGTCCTACGAGCAGTACTTC. This gives the protein CASSLAVGTGGSYEQYF.

CDR3 DNA sequence: TGTGCCAGCGGGCACCAAATGGAAGAGACCCAGTACTTC. Residues: CASGHQMEETQYF. The chain joins TRBV6-1 to TRBJ2-5, with D hard to call. The CDR3 spans 13 residues. Germline V gene data show CDR1 as MNHNS and CDR2 as SASEGT. The V end was cut by 8 bases, the J end by 3 bases, with 13 bases between.

The chain couples TRBV6-1 to TRBJ2-1; D might be TRBD1 or TRBD2, each matching 6 bases. The CDR3 runs 12 residues. Germline-derived CDR1 and CDR2 are MNHNS and SASEGT. Between the trimmed V and J ends, which lost 6 bases and 11 bases, there was a span of 14 bases. The CDR3 sequence is CASRSGGTQQFF. The CDR3 nucleotides are TGTGCCAGCAGGTCCGGAGGGACACAGCAGTTCTTC.

V gene TRBV28 combines with J gene TRBJ2-1; no reliable D call. Germline CDR1 reads MDHEN; CDR2 reads SYDVKM. Trimming cost V 3 bases and J 9 bases, with 6 bases left between them. The CDR3 runs to 11 residues. Here the CDR3 reads CASSFFLEQFF. The CDR3 region has the DNA TGTGCCAGCAGTTTTTTTCTTGAGCAGTTCTTC.

This clone occurred many times. The chain uses TRBV25-1 and TRBJ2-7; D is perhaps TRBD1 (5 bases). Germline values: CDR1 MGHDK, CDR2 SYGVNS. Trimming took off 6 bases at V and 4 bases at J, with 16 bases between the two ends. This CDR3 comprises 14 residues. The CDR3 DNA sequence: TGTGCCAGCAGCTCAACCAGGGCCCCGTACGAGCAGTACTTC. Translated, it gives CASSSTRAPYEQYF.

This clone was detected only a few times. Other DNA sequences in this specimen translate into the identical CDR3. The genes are TRBV28 and TRBJ2-7; D unclear. Germline CDR1 reads MDHEN; CDR2 reads SYDVKM. Trimming stripped 5 bases from V and 5 bases from J, with 10 bases between. The CDR3 runs 12 residues. The CDR3, as DNA: TGTGCCAGCAGTCCCCGCCAGCACGAGCAGTACTTC. Protein product: CASSPRQHEQYF. Variable domain in full (rest from reference TRBV28 and TRBJ2-7): DVKVTQSSRYLVKRTGEKVFLECVQDMDHENMFWYRQDPGLGLRLIYFSYDVKMKEKGDIPEGYSVSREKKERFSLILESASTNQTSMYLCASSPRQHEQYFGPGTRLTVT.

This chain joins TRBV28 and TRBJ1-1; 9 bases map to TRBD1. Looked up from germline, CDR1 is MDHEN and CDR2 is SYDVKM. The trim removed 6 bases at V and 12 bases at J, leaving 11 bases unmatched. The CDR3 spans 13 residues. CDR3 region: CASSQTGGGSTFF. CDR3 coding DNA: TGTGCCAGCAGCCAGACAGGGGGTGGGTCGACTTTCTTT.

The chain carries TRBV29-1 and TRBJ2-3; weak D call: TRBD1 (7 bases). Germline loops: CDR1 SQVTM, CDR2 ANQGSEA. V was clipped by 8 bases and J by 3 bases, with 12 bases between them. The CDR3 has 12 residues. CDR3 in amino acids: CSTGEETDTQYF. The CDR3 region has the DNA TGCAGCACAGGGGAGGAGACAGATACGCAGTATTTT.